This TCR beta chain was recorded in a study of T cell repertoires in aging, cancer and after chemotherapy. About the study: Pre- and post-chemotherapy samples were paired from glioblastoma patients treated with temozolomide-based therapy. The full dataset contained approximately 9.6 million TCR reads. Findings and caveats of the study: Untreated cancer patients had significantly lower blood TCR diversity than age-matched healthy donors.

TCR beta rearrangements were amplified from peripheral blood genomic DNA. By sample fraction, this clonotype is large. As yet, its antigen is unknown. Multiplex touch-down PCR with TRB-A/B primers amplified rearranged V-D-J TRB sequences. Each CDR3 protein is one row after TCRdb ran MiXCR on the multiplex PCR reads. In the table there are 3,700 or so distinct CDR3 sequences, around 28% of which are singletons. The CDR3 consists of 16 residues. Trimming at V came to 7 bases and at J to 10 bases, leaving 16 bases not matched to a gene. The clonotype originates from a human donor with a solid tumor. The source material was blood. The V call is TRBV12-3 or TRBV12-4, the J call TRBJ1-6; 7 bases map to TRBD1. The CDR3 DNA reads TGTGCCAGCACTCCTGGGTTCCGACAGGGCGCGTCACCCCTCCACTTT. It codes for CASTPGFRQGASPLHF.